The 8 T cell receptor beta chains listed next were all sequenced from one sample in a study of CD8 T cells in Susac syndrome. With random hexamers, roughly 0.45 to 1 ug RNA was reverse transcribed. TCRdb redid the calling of the immunoSEQ multiplex PCR reads with MiXCR, one entry per CDR3 protein. Of about 250,000 distinct CDR3 sequences listed, about 94% are singletons. Sequenced: CD4+ T cells from PBMCs. The receptors come from a human donor with multiple sclerosis.

The J gene is TRBJ2-2, the V gene TRBV9, with D possibly matching TRBD2 (6 bases). The CDR3 is 13 amino acids. CDR1 is SGDLS, CDR2 YYNGEE, per germline. With 3 bases removed from V and 4 bases from J, the gap between germline ends came to 7 bases. The CDR3 sequence is CASSGRGTGELFF. CDR3 nucleotide sequence: TGTGCCAGCAGCGGGAGGGGCACCGGGGAGCTGTTTTTT.

The rearrangement links TRBV19 to TRBJ1-5, with 7 bases identical to TRBD1. There are 17 residues in the CDR3. J gave up 0 bases and V 5 bases, and 10 bases lay outside the gene matches. CDR1 is LNHDA, CDR2 SQIVND, per germline (reference sequence). The CDR3 spells CASSLIQGTYSNQPQHF. The DNA for the CDR3 is TGTGCCAGTAGTCTTATACAGGGGACATATAGCAATCAGCCCCAGCATTTT. The whole variable domain, remainder taken from reference TRBV19 and TRBJ1-5, is DGGITQSPKYLFRKEGQNVTLSCEQNLNHDAMYWYRQDPGQGLRLIYYSQIVNDFQKGDIAEGYSVSREKKESFPLTVTSAQKNPTAFYLCASSLIQGTYSNQPQHFGDGTRLSIL.

The sample holds one count of this clonotype. This chain uses TRBV29-1 with TRBJ1-1; the D is unclear. Between the trimmed V and J ends, which lost 3 bases and 0 bases, there was a span of 2 bases. The germline V gene has CDR1 SQVTM and CDR2 ANQGSEA. This CDR3 is built from 11 residues. The CDR3 region is CSVEMNTEAFF. The CDR3 coding sequence is TGCAGCGTTGAGATGAACACTGAAGCTTTCTTT.

The chain has TRBV6-1 and TRBJ2-2; D is perhaps TRBD1 (5 bases). Germline CDR1 and CDR2: MNHNS and SASEGT. V dropped 7 bases and J dropped 4 bases, with 13 bases sitting between them. The CDR3 runs to 14 residues. CDR3 residues: CASNPFRGTGELFF. Written as DNA, the CDR3 is TGTGCCAGCAATCCCTTTAGGGGCACCGGGGAGCTGTTTTTT.

The chain has TRBV7-8 and TRBJ1-2; possible D gene TRBD1, 5 bases. This CDR3 comprises 13 residues. The ends were cut back, 0 bases at V and 7 bases at J, with 9 bases in the middle. Germline V gene lookup returns CDR1 SGHVS and CDR2 FQNEAQ. CDR3 DNA sequence: TGTGCCAGCAGCTTAGCGGGGGTCTCTGGCTACACCTTC. Protein: CASSLAGVSGYTF. Using reference TRBV7-8 and TRBJ1-2 for the parts outside the CDR3, the full variable domain is GAGVSQSPRYKVAKRGQDVALRCDPISGHVSLFWYQQALGQGPEFLTYFQNEAQLDKSGLPSDRFFAERPEGSVSTLKIQRTQQEDSAVYLCASSLAGVSGYTFGSGTRLTVV.

The CDR3 loop is CASRGQSEETQYF. CDR3 DNA sequence: TGTGCCAGCAGAGGGCAGAGCGAAGAGACCCAGTACTTC. This chain uses TRBV28 with TRBJ2-5; D not certain. The germline V gene has CDR1 MDHEN and CDR2 SYDVKM. The CDR3 spans 13 residues. The germline V and J ends were trimmed by 6 bases and 3 bases, with 11 bases remaining between them.

The CDR3 DNA reads TGTGCCAGCAGAGCCGGGACTCAAAACACCGGGGAGCTGTTTTTT. Translation: CASRAGTQNTGELFF. The chain recombines TRBV12-3 or TRBV12-4 with TRBJ2-2; TRBD2 might be the D (6 bases). V lost 6 bases to trimming and J lost 2 bases, with 13 bases between them. This CDR3 spans 15 amino acids.

The chain combines TRBV10-3 with TRBJ1-3, with D unresolved. CDR1 ENHRY and CDR2 SYGVKD come from the germline V gene. This CDR3 comprises 13 residues. Trimming cost V 6 bases and J 2 bases, with 8 bases left between them. In DNA form, the CDR3 reads TGTGCCATCAGCGACAATACTGGAAACACCATATATTTT. Amino acid sequence: CAISDNTGNTIYF.